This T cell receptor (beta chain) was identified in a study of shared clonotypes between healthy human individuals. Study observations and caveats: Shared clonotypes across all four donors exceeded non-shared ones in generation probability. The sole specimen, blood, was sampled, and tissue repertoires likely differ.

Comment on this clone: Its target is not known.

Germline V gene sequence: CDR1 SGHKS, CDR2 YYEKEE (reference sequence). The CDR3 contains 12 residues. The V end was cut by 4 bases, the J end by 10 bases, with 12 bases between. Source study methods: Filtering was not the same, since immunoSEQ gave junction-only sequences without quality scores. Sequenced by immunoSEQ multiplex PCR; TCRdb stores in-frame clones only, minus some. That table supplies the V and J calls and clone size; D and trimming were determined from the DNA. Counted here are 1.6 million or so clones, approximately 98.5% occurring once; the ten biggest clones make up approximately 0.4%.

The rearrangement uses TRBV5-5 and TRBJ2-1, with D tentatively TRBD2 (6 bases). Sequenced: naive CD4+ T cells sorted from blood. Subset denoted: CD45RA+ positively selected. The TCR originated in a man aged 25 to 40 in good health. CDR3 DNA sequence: TGTGCCAGCAGCCGACTAGGTCTCGAGCAGTTCTTC. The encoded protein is CASSRLGLEQFF.